The sequence of this T cell receptor (beta chain) was determined in a study of CD4 T cells in relation to SARS-CoV-2 and coronaviruses (dated by TCRdb to about 2021). About the study as a whole: In the ViraFEST assay, PBMCs were cultured with antigen for about eleven days, after which TCR beta CDR3s were sequenced to identify antigen-specific clonal expansions. An HIV-1 Nef peptide pool or a culture without peptide was used as the negative reference condition. Patient-derived lymphoblastoid cell lines were used to map the HLA restriction of shared crossreactive spike epitopes. At the level of individual TCR clonotypes, the study measured memory CD4+ T cell crossreactivity between SARS-CoV-2 spike protein and common cold coronavirus spike proteins. Samples from a few pre-COVID donors and the naive versus memory experiments were sequenced with the Adaptive Biotechnologies TCR-sequencing kit; other data were Illumina-based. A different TCR-beta assay, based on Illumina, was used to sequence expansion assays from other donors in the study. On the study overall, not on this receptor specifically: Small numbers of patients and of tested TCRs were a limitation of the study. Crossreactive clones showed significantly weaker SARS-CoV-2-driven expansion than monoreactive clones, consistent with antigenic imprinting. Roughly 64% of donors had memory CD4+ clonotypes that crossrecognized SARS-CoV-2 and at least one common cold coronavirus spike. Crossreactivity analysis was centred on spike protein, so crossreactivity against other viral proteins was not assessed. Because no donor provided both pre-pandemic and post-infection samples, tracing the source of pre-existing responses was limited.

In regard to this clone: Its antigen remains unidentified. The record has no base qualities; no much larger clone is one base away.

Unmatched junction bases come to 6, with V trimmed by 6 bases and J by 1 base. The CDR3, cysteine through phenylalanine, is 15 amino acids long. Only the CDR3 region is kept as DNA, spanning 45 bases read in frame from base 1. For CDR1 and CDR2, the germline V gene lists SGHNT and YENEEA. CD4+ T cells from unexposed donors were collected before the COVID-19 pandemic (2011-2018). Following 10 days of culture, the EasySep CD4+ T cell isolation kit was used to isolate CD4+ T cells. As far as cell numbers permitted, CD4+ T cells from unexposed donors were tested for reactivity against SARS-CoV-2 S and N as well as four spike pools from common cold coronaviruses. Each well held millions of PBMCs cultured in IMDM containing around 5% human AB serum and approximately 9.6 IU/ml IL-2. Half of the culture medium was replaced with fresh IL-2-containing medium on days 3 and 7. Triplicate replicate wells were generally used for each peptide culture condition. Leukapheresis product for the unexposed donors was purchased commercially. Ficoll-Paque PLUS gradient centrifugation was used to isolate PBMCs from either whole blood or leukapheresis product. PBMCs were either used fresh in the expansion assay or cryopreserved at -140 degrees C. The QIAamp Micro DNA Kit was used to extract genomic DNA from the CD4+ T cells.

The library was made by the immunoSEQ multiplex PCR assay. As for the original processing: During preprocessing, nonproductive sequences were removed, as were CDR3s that did not start with C, did not end with F or W, or were shorter than 7 amino acids. Antigen-specific clonotypes were called with the MANAFEST web app on the basis of expansion relative to the reference and to other culture wells. A clone was considered positive if significant expansion relative to the reference culture was observed in 2 of 3 replicate wells at an FDR below 0.05. A further requirement for positive clones was significant expansion compared with all other tandem wells, along with an odds ratio above 5. CDR3 homology was measured as pairwise Levenshtein distance, computed with the stringdist R package after trimming three terminal residues from each end. Here the immuneACCESS table is served through TCRdb, limited to in-frame sequences with V and J called. Missing clones are a known gap in these copies; in checked studies unresolved V genes cover under half, and the rest lacks a known reason. The V and J calls and clone size are taken from that table; D and trimming were inferred from the DNA. Counted in this sample were 20,000 to 30,000 clones; about 81% of them appeared once. The ten top clones hold under 15% of the sample.

Material: CD4+ T cells from PBMCs, cultured in vitro. The chain links TRBV11-3 with TRBJ1-5; the junction holds 7 bases that match TRBD1. This sequence was found in a human donor in good health. DNA sequence: TGTGCCAGCAGTTGTACAGGGGTAAGCAATCAGCCCCAGCATTTT. The resulting protein is CASSCTGVSNQPQHF.